These 20 T cell receptor beta chains share one sample of origin, sequenced in a study of CD8 T cells in ankylosing spondylitis. TCRdb reanalysed the 5' RACE reads using MiXCR and keeps one entry per CDR3 protein. The sample consists of 200,000 to 300,000 distinct CDR3 sequences, about 10% of them appearing once. Sequenced input: blood, either unsorted or a sorted T cell fraction (not recorded which). The source of these receptors is a male donor with ankylosing spondylitis or in good health (not recorded which).

At least ten counts were recorded for this clonotype. This chain links TRBV27 with TRBJ2-3; TRBD2 matches at 7 bases. Germline CDR1 MNHEY, CDR2 SMNVEV (reference sequence). Unmatched junction bases numbered 21, after V lost 7 bases and J lost 8 bases. This CDR3 spans 17 amino acids. CDR3 sequence: CASISRVGEGRRGTQYF. In DNA, the CDR3 is TGTGCCAGCATATCTAGGGTGGGGGAGGGCCGTCGAGGTACGCAGTATTTT.

This clonotype was detected many times. This sequence joins TRBV7-9 and TRBJ1-1; D gene ambiguous. The germline CDR1 and CDR2 sequences are SEHNR and FQNEAQ (reference sequence). Trimming took off 5 bases at V and 6 bases at J, with 7 bases between the two ends. The CDR3 has 11 residues. The CDR3 nucleotides are TGTGCCAGCAGCCCCCGGCCTGAAGCTTTCTTT. Its protein product is CASSPRPEAFF.

Ten or more counts support this clonotype. CDR3 amino acids: CASRVGQGARQPQHF. CDR3 coding DNA: TGTGCCAGCAGGGTGGGACAGGGGGCAAGGCAGCCCCAGCATTTT. J is TRBJ1-5 and V is TRBV2, with TRBD1 matching 12 bases. Per germline, CDR1 SNHLY and CDR2 FYNNEI. The CDR3 loop spans 15 amino acids. J gave up 7 bases and V 6 bases, and 7 bases lay outside the gene matches.

Many counts were recorded for this clonotype. The J gene is TRBJ1-1, the V gene TRBV12-3 or TRBV12-4; no clear D. The V end was cut by 6 bases, the J end by 7 bases, with 12 bases between. CDR3 length equals 12 residues. The CDR3 is CASRLYPHEAFF. The CDR3 nucleotides read TGTGCCAGCAGGCTGTACCCACATGAAGCTTTCTTT.

This clonotype was found many times. The chain recombines TRBV27 with TRBJ2-1; either TRBD1 or TRBD2 may fit D (5 bases each). Germline V CDR1 and CDR2: MNHEY, SMNVEV (reference sequence). The V end lost 0 bases, the J end lost 8 bases, and 14 bases lay between the germline ends. The CDR3 is 15 amino acids. The CDR3 sequence is CASSLSEVGVHEQFF. Written as DNA, the CDR3 is TGTGCCAGCAGTTTATCGGAGGTAGGGGTCCATGAGCAGTTCTTC.

V and J are TRBV7-2 and TRBJ1-4; D is possibly TRBD1 (5 bases). Looked up from germline, CDR1 is SGHTA and CDR2 is FQGNSA. The V end lost 2 bases, the J end lost 7 bases, and 11 bases lay between the germline ends. This CDR3 is built from 14 residues. As DNA, the CDR3 is TGTGCCAGCAGCTTAAGGGGCATCGGTGAAAAACTGTTTTTT. This encodes CASSLRGIGEKLFF.

The rearrangement links TRBV18 to TRBJ2-7, with TRBD1 as a possible D gene (5 bases). CDR1 is KGHSH and CDR2 is LQKENI in the germline V gene. This CDR3 spans 13 amino acids. The V end was cut by 3 bases, the J end by 5 bases, with 11 bases between. The CDR3 spells CASSPSRVHEQYF. For the CDR3, the DNA is TGTGCCAGCTCACCCAGCAGGGTACACGAGCAGTACTTC.

In this sample, this clonotype turned up many times. The rearrangement uses TRBV2 and TRBJ1-1; unclear D gene. From germline, CDR1 is SNHLY and CDR2 FYNNEI. The V and J ends lost 8 bases and 4 bases respectively, with 11 bases between them. This CDR3 spans 12 amino acids. CDR3 DNA sequence: TGTGCCAGCCTCCTCGAGGGCACTGAAGCTTTCTTT. Translated: CASLLEGTEAFF. The full variable domain, with the rest looked up from reference TRBV2 and TRBJ1-1, is EPEVTQTPSHQVTQMGQEVILRCVPISNHLYFYWYRQILGQKVEFLVSFYNNEISEKSEIFDDQFSVERPDGSNFTLKIRSTKLEDSAMYFCASLLEGTEAFFGQGTRLTVV.

This clonotype showed up many times. The chain is built from TRBV11-2 and TRBJ2-7, with D possibly TRBD1 on 6 matching bases. The CDR3 consists of 15 residues. Germline CDR1 is SGHAT and CDR2 is FQNNGV. Trimming took off 0 bases at V and 6 bases at J, with 15 bases between the two ends. For the CDR3, the DNA is TGTGCCAGCAGCTTAGATCAAGGACAGAGGGCCGAGCAGTACTTC. Amino acid sequence: CASSLDQGQRAEQYF.

At least ten counts were recorded for this clonotype. The J gene is TRBJ1-2, the V gene TRBV7-9; D unclear. The germline V gene encodes CDR1 SEHNR and CDR2 FQNEAQ (reference sequence). Trimming removed 4 bases from V and 6 bases from J, with 21 bases in between. The CDR3 consists of 16 residues. This CDR3 is CASSSPEGGFIDGYTF. The CDR3 DNA reads TGTGCCAGCAGCTCCCCCGAGGGAGGGTTTATAGATGGCTACACCTTC.

Note on this clonotype: A much more abundant neighbour one base away suggests this may be a read error. The rearrangement links TRBV5-1 to TRBJ2-3, with TRBD2 matching 13 bases. The CDR3 covers 16 residues. The germline V gene encodes CDR1 SGHRS and CDR2 YFSETQ. V shed 4 bases, J shed 2 bases, and the junction held 4 bases outside the gene matches. CDR3 DNA sequence: TGCGCCAGCAGCGTCGGACTAGCGGGGGTCACAGATACGCAGTATTTT. Translation: CASSVGLAGVTDTQYF.

Many counts were recorded for this clonotype. The chain joins TRBV5-1 to TRBJ1-1; D possibly corresponds to TRBD1 (6 bases). There are 15 residues in the CDR3. V shed 0 bases and J shed 4 bases, with 13 bases lying between them. Germline V gene data show CDR1 as SGHRS and CDR2 as YFSETQ. Here the CDR3 DNA reads TGCGCCAGCAGCTTGGTTGGGGGCGAGTTCACTGAAGCTTTCTTT. It encodes CASSLVGGEFTEAFF.

This clonotype was seen at least ten times. The rearrangement links TRBV10-3 to TRBJ2-2, with D unclear. Germline CDR1 is ENHRY and CDR2 is SYGVKD. Trimming shortened V by 4 bases and J by 4 bases, and 7 bases separated the two germline ends. This CDR3 is built from 13 residues. The CDR3 DNA follows: TGTGCCATCAGTGTGGAACCCACCGGGGAGCTGTTTTTT. Its translation: CAISVEPTGELFF.

This clonotype appeared many times. The chain's CDR3 is CASSLDVGTYEQYF. CDR3 sequence (DNA): TGTGCCAGCAGCTTGGACGTAGGAACCTACGAGCAGTACTTC. This sequence joins TRBV5-5 and TRBJ2-7; no definite D call. This CDR3 has 14 amino acids. Trimming removed 0 bases from V and 2 bases from J, with 9 bases in between. Germline V CDR1 and CDR2: SGHKS, YYEKEE (reference sequence). The full variable domain, in which reference TRBV5-5 and TRBJ2-7 provide the parts outside the CDR3, is DAGVTQSPTHLIKTRGQQVTLRCSPISGHKSVSWYQQVLGQGPQFIFQYYEKEERGRGNFPDRFSARQFPNYSSELNVNALLLGDSALYLCASSLDVGTYEQYFGPGTRLTVT.

This clonotype occurred many times. This rearrangement joins TRBV12-3 or TRBV12-4 to TRBJ2-2, with 9 bases matching TRBD1. The CDR3 runs 15 residues. V dropped 1 base and J dropped 4; count of bases not matched to a gene: 1. CDR3 amino acids: CASSLGQGVTGELFF. The CDR3 DNA reads as TGTGCCAGCAGTTTAGGACAGGGGGTCACCGGGGAGCTGTTTTTT.

On this clonotype: A much more abundant neighbour one base away suggests this may be a read error. The chain employs TRBV4-2 and TRBJ2-3; 8 bases map to TRBD2. The CDR3 has 21 amino acids. From germline, CDR1 is LGHNA and CDR2 YNFKEQ. The V gene end was trimmed by 4 bases and the J gene end by 2 bases; junction bases not matched to a gene: 23. CDR3 DNA: TGTGCCAGCAGCCCAACGGGGGGGGTGTCGATGAAGCGCGAAGACACAGATACGCAGTATTTT. Protein: CASSPTGGVSMKREDTDTQYF.

This clonotype has a count of ten or more. J is TRBJ2-7 and V is TRBV11-2; 8 nucleotides agree with TRBD2. The V gene end was trimmed by 2 bases and the J gene end by 3 bases; junction bases not matched to a gene: 6. This CDR3 contains 15 residues. Germline assignment: CDR1 SGHAT and CDR2 FQNNGV. The CDR3 protein is CASSLPGLDFYEQYF. The CDR3 coding sequence is TGTGCCAGCAGCTTACCGGGACTAGATTTCTACGAGCAGTACTTC.

At least ten counts were recorded for this clonotype. V gene TRBV20-1 combines with J gene TRBJ2-7; TRBD2 is a possible D gene (5 bases). The CDR3 is 12 residues long. Germline CDR1 is DFQATT and CDR2 is SNEGSKA (reference sequence). The V gene lost 4 bases and the J gene lost 6 bases, with 13 bases spanning the gap. In DNA form, the CDR3 reads TGCAGTGCTACCGCTGAGGGTGGCGAGCAGTACTTC. Amino acids: CSATAEGGEQYF.

Ten or more counts support this clonotype. The chain recombines TRBV7-2 with TRBJ2-7, with TRBD2 matching over 9 bases. This CDR3 is built from 15 residues. Germline V lookup: CDR1 SGHTA, CDR2 FQGNSA. V shed 3 bases and J 5 bases; nucleotides not matched to a gene: 8. As DNA, the CDR3 is TGTGCCAGCAGCTTGGCTAGCGGGGTCATGCACGAGCAGTACTTC. Its protein is CASSLASGVMHEQYF.

This chain connects TRBV5-4 to TRBJ2-7; D remains ambiguous. The V end was cut by 2 bases, the J end by 2 bases, with 11 bases between. The CDR3 has 14 amino acids. Germline V gene lookup returns CDR1 SGHNT and CDR2 YYREEE (reference sequence). CDR3 in amino acids: CASSFRGSTYEQYF. In DNA form, the CDR3 reads TGTGCCAGCAGCTTCCGCGGTTCGACCTACGAGCAGTACTTC.